The rows below give T cell receptor beta chains drawn from one sample of a study of shared clonotypes between healthy human individuals. The protocol was immunoSEQ multiplex PCR, while the TCRdb copy is restricted to in-frame clones and leaves out a portion. In the table there are approximately 2,000,000 clones, roughly 95% of which are singletons. Source material: naive CD8+ T cells from PBMCs. The receptor source for this set is a man younger than 35 in good health. Some clones in this sample may be carry-over from other donors' samples. The CDR3 runs from the conserved cysteine through the conserved F or W. D genes are given only for firm matches. The listing skips clone size in some rows; elsewhere it reads once, few, many or a size class.

clone_size | j_call | v_call | d_call | cdr3_nt | cdr3_aa
few | TRBJ2-2 | TRBV9 | NA | TGTGCCAGCAGCGTAGGTCGGATACCGAACACCGGGGAGCTGTTTTTT | CASSVGRIPNTGELFF
NA | TRBJ1-1 | TRBV15 | NA | TGTGCCACCCGAGGGGAGATGAACACTGAAGCTTTCTTT | CATRGEMNTEAFF
NA | TRBJ1-1 | TRBV11-1 | NA | TGTGCCAGCAGCTTAGTAACACTTGGGGCGCAGGGCACTGAAGCTTTCTTT | CASSLVTLGAQGTEAFF
NA | TRBJ2-3 | TRBV10-1 | NA | TGCGCCACCCCGGACTCGAGGCCAGATACGCAGTATTTT | CATPDSRPDTQYF
NA | TRBJ2-7 | TRBV27 | NA | TGTGCCAGTGGGCGCTACGAGCAGTACTTC | CASGRYEQYF
NA | TRBJ1-2 | TRBV27 | NA | TGTGCCAGCAGTTTATTTTCATCCAGGAACTATGGCTACACCTTC | CASSLFSSRNYGYTF
NA | TRBJ2-6 | TRBV29-1 | NA | TGCAGCGTTCCGCACAGCTCTGGGGCCAACGTCCTGACTTTC | CSVPHSSGANVLTF
NA | TRBJ2-5 | TRBV7-8 | TRBD1 | TGTGCCAGCAGCCAGACAGGGGGTGGAGAGACCCAGTACTTC | CASSQTGGGETQYF
NA | TRBJ1-4 | TRBV4-3 | NA | TGCGCCAGCAGCCAAGATTTATCCCGACTCGGAATCAATGAAAAACTGTTTTTT | CASSQDLSRLGINEKLFF
NA | TRBJ2-1 | TRBV19 | NA | TGTGCCAGTAGTTTTGGGGGACGGTACAATGAGCAGTTCTTC | CASSFGGRYNEQFF
NA | TRBJ2-3 | TRBV2 | NA | TGTGCCAGCAGTGACGTACCCGCCTTAGCCGATACGCAGTATTTT | CASSDVPALADTQYF